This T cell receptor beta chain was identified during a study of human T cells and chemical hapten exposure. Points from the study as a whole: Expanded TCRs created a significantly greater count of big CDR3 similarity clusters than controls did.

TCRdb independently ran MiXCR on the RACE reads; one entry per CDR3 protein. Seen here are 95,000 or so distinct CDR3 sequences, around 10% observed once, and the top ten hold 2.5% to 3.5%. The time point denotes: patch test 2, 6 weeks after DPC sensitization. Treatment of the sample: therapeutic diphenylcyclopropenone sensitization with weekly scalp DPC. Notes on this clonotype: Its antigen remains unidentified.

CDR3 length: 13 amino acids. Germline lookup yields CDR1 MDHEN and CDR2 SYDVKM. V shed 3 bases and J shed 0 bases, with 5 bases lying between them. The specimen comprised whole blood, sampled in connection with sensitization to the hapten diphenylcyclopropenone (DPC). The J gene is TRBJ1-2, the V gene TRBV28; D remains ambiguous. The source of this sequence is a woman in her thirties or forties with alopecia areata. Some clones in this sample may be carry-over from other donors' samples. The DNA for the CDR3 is TGTGCCAGCAGTTTCGGAACTAACTATGGCTACACCTTC. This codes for CASSFGTNYGYTF.